A selection of T cell receptor beta chains follows, all from one sample in a study of shared clonotypes between healthy human individuals. Only in-frame clones appear in the TCRdb table, and some are missing; sequencing was by immunoSEQ multiplex PCR. The sample has around 2,000,000 clones, about 93% seen once. The source material was naive CD8+ T cells from PBMCs. The source is a man younger than 35 in good health. Some clones in this sample may be carry-over from other donors' samples. CDR3s include the opening cysteine and the closing phenylalanine or tryptophan. The D gene is left open where the match is weak. Where a row states a size, it is once, few, many or the class of an expanded clone; other rows omit it.

TRBV10-3	NA	NA	TRBJ1-5	TGTGCCATCAGTGAGCTGGGGGGAAGCAATCAGCCCCAGCATTTT	CAISELGGSNQPQHF
TRBV29-1	TRBD2	NA	TRBJ2-1	TGCAGCGTTGAGGGCGGACTAGCGGGACCCTACAATGAGCAGTTCTTC	CSVEGGLAGPYNEQFF
TRBV5-1	NA	NA	TRBJ2-3	TGCGCCAGCAGCTTCCCTTGGGGGGAGATGACAGATACGCAGTATTTT	CASSFPWGEMTDTQYF
TRBV25-1	TRBD2	NA	TRBJ2-1	TGTGCCAGCAGTCCCCCCGGGACTAGAGTTAATGAGCAGTTCTTC	CASSPPGTRVNEQFF
TRBV29-1	TRBD2	NA	TRBJ2-3	TGCAGCGTTGGGACTAGCGGGAGAATTTTTGCAGATACGCAGTATTTT	CSVGTSGRIFADTQYF
TRBV27	NA	NA	TRBJ2-2	TGTGCCAGCAGTTTATCGTCGGCAGGGGAGCTGTTTTTT	CASSLSSAGELFF
TRBV27	NA	NA	TRBJ2-7	TGTGCCAGCAGTTTCTCTGGGCTCGGCGAGCAGTACTTC	CASSFSGLGEQYF
TRBV5-6	NA	NA	TRBJ1-5	TGTGCCAGCAGCTTGGTGAGGGCACCTCCTCAGCCCCAGCATTTT	CASSLVRAPPQPQHF
TRBV28	NA	once	TRBJ2-1	TGTGCCAGCAGTTTACTGTCGGGTTACATCGGGAATGAGCAGTTCTTC	CASSLLSGYIGNEQFF
TRBV13	NA	NA	TRBJ2-7	TGTGCCAGCAGCGGAACCTTGGCTGGCAATTCCTACGAGCAGTACTTC	CASSGTLAGNSYEQYF
TRBV27	NA	NA	TRBJ2-1	TGTGCCAGCAGTTTGATGATGGCGGATGAGCAGTTCTTC	CASSLMMADEQFF
TRBV7-2	TRBD2	once	TRBJ2-7	TGTGCCAGCAGCACTAATCTAGCGGGAGCCATAATCTCCTACGAGCAGTACTTC	CASSTNLAGAIISYEQYF
TRBV13	NA	NA	TRBJ2-1	TGTGCCAGCAGCTCCAGGTCCGGAGAGGCCTACAATGAGCAGTTCTTC	CASSSRSGEAYNEQFF
TRBV9	NA	NA	TRBJ2-1	TGTGCCAGCAGCGTAGGAAGGGTTCCGGATGAGCAGTTCTTC	CASSVGRVPDEQFF
TRBV21-1	NA	NA	TRBJ1-5	TGTGCCCGCCGGGACAGGGCTAGCAATCAGCCCCAGCATTTT	CARRDRASNQPQHF
TRBV27	NA	NA	TRBJ2-2	TGTGCCAGCAGTTTTCAGGCGGGAACCACCGGGGAGCTGTTTTTT	CASSFQAGTTGELFF
TRBV9	NA	once	TRBJ1-3	TGTGCCAGCGGTAGACGGCCGGGCTCTGGAAACACCATATATTTT	CASGRRPGSGNTIYF
TRBV15	TRBD1	once	TRBJ2-2	TGTGCCACCAGCGACCGGGACAGGAGTCTCACCGGGGAGCTGTTTTTT	CATSDRDRSLTGELFF
TRBV5-1	NA	NA	TRBJ1-2	TGCGCCAGCAGCCCGCAAGAGAACTATGGCTACACCTTC	CASSPQENYGYTF
TRBV4-1	NA	NA	TRBJ2-1	TGCGCCAGCAGCCAAGGCCGGGTAGCGAAGGAAAATGAGCAGTTCTTC	CASSQGRVAKENEQFF
TRBV7-9	TRBD1	NA	TRBJ2-3	TGTGCCAGCAGCTTAGTCCCCCGGGACAGGGGTACAGATACGCAGTATTTT	CASSLVPRDRGTDTQYF
TRBV9	TRBD1	NA	TRBJ2-7	TGTGCCAGCAGCCCGGGACAGGGGCTCTACGAGCAGTACTTC	CASSPGQGLYEQYF
TRBV9	TRBD2	once	TRBJ2-1	TGTGCCAGCAGCGATAGCGGGAGGGCCTGGGATGAGCAGTTCTTC	CASSDSGRAWDEQFF
TRBV13	NA	NA	TRBJ2-2	TGTGCCAGCAGCGTTCGAGGGGTAGCGGAGAACACCGGGGAGCTGTTTTTT	CASSVRGVAENTGELFF
TRBV15	TRBD2	NA	TRBJ2-7	TGTGCCACCACCTCGTTTTCGGGACTAGCGGGAGTCTACGAGCAGTACTTC	CATTSFSGLAGVYEQYF
TRBV12-5	NA	NA	TRBJ2-1	TGTGCTAGTGGTTTGAGGCTAGGAAAGCAGTTCTTC	CASGLRLGKQFF
TRBV19	NA	NA	TRBJ1-2	TGTGCCAGTAGTGCCAGGACCACCCAATACTATGGCTACACCTTC	CASSARTTQYYGYTF
TRBV10-3	NA	once	TRBJ1-2	TGTGCCATCAGTGCGACAGGCGTCAACTATGGCTACACCTTC	CAISATGVNYGYTF
TRBV28	NA	NA	TRBJ1-5	TGTGCCACCCTGTGGCGGTATAGCAATCAGCCCCAGCATTTT	CATLWRYSNQPQHF
TRBV27	TRBD1	NA	TRBJ2-5	TGTGCCAGCAGTAGACAGGGGTTTGGCGAGACCCAGTACTTC	CASSRQGFGETQYF
TRBV11-3	NA	NA	TRBJ2-1	TGTGCCAGCAGCTCCAAATCTAGCGTCAGGTACAATGAGCAGTTCTTC	CASSSKSSVRYNEQFF
TRBV10-2	TRBD1	NA	TRBJ2-7	TGCGCCAGCCGGACCCGGTCAGGGGGAAATCCCTACGAGCAGTACTTC	CASRTRSGGNPYEQYF
TRBV21-1	NA	NA	TRBJ1-2	TGTGCCAGCGTGGCGGGGGTAAAGTATGGCTACACCTTC	CASVAGVKYGYTF
TRBV5-1	NA	NA	TRBJ1-5	TGCGCCAGCAGTGGGATGACCGCGGCGTTGAATAGCAATCAGCCCCAGCATTTT	CASSGMTAALNSNQPQHF
TRBV7-9	TRBD1	NA	TRBJ2-7	TGTGCCAGCAGCTTACCCTCGCCCGACAGGGGAGCCTCCTACGAGCAGTACTTC	CASSLPSPDRGASYEQYF
TRBV5-4	NA	NA	TRBJ2-7	TGTGCCAGCAGGGGGGGTACTAGGGGCAACGAGCAGTACTTC	CASRGGTRGNEQYF
TRBV5-6	TRBD1	NA	TRBJ1-6	TGTGCCAGCAGCTTGGACAGGGGTAATTCACCCCTCCACTTT	CASSLDRGNSPLHF
TRBV14	NA	NA	TRBJ2-2	TGTGCCAGCAGCAGGAAGGGGGTCACCGGGGAGCTGTTTTTT	CASSRKGVTGELFF
TRBV28	NA	NA	TRBJ1-5	TGTGCCAGCAGTTTAGTGCCCGCCGATAGCAATCAGCCCCAGCATTTT	CASSLVPADSNQPQHF
TRBV7-8	NA	NA	TRBJ2-7	TGTGCCAGCAGCTTACCTCCCGGCGGCAACCATTACGAGCAGTACTTC	CASSLPPGGNHYEQYF
TRBV27	NA	NA	TRBJ1-5	TGTGCCAGCAGTTTCGCAGGGAACAATCAGCCCCAGCATTTT	CASSFAGNNQPQHF
TRBV6-5	NA	NA	TRBJ1-2	TGTGCCAGCAGTTTCCCGGGACTAGGGTACACCTTC	CASSFPGLGYTF
TRBV9	NA	NA	TRBJ2-2	TGTGCCAGCAGCGTCCAGGGTAAAACCGGGGAGCTGTTTTTT	CASSVQGKTGELFF
TRBV9	TRBD1	NA	TRBJ2-2	TGTGCCAGCAGCGTGGACAGGGGGAGGAGGGAGCTGTTTTTT	CASSVDRGRRELFF
TRBV6-1	TRBD1	NA	TRBJ2-7	TGTGCCAGCAACGACAGGGTTCAGACCTACGAGCAGTACTTC	CASNDRVQTYEQYF
TRBV6-5	NA	NA	TRBJ2-1	TGTGCCAGCAGGTCGGGACAAATTGCCTACAATGAGCAGTTCTTC	CASRSGQIAYNEQFF
TRBV4-2	NA	NA	TRBJ2-5	TGTGCCAGCAGCCAAGATGCCCGGGGGCCAGAGACCCAGTACTTC	CASSQDARGPETQYF
TRBV27	TRBD2	NA	TRBJ2-7	TGTGCCAGCAGCCTGTCTCGGGGGGGCGCGTACGAGCAGTACTTC	CASSLSRGGAYEQYF